This T cell receptor beta chain was found in a study of Tregs in tolerant kidney transplant recipients. Findings and caveats of the study: Findings come from small patient numbers and require larger validation.

Sequencing was performed with immunoSEQ multiplex PCR; in TCRdb, only in-frame clones are kept and a portion is missing. The sample has about 2,600 clones. The length of the CDR3 is 20 residues. CDR1 and CDR2 (germline): SGDLS, YYNGEE. The trim removed 2 bases at V and 0 bases at J, leaving 14 bases unmatched. Recipient PBMCs carried a CFSE label and met irradiated graft donor PBMCs for six to seven days before FACS sorting. As for this clone: Its target is not known. Sequencing ends 3 residues short of the CDR3 end; the germline J gene provides the rest.

This TCR was recovered from a human patient who received a combined kidney and bone marrow transplant. The material sequenced was CD8+ T cells from blood cultured with allogeneic cells, taken before the transplant. The V gene is TRBV9, the J gene TRBJ2-4, with TRBD2 matching over 10 bases. The sequenced CDR3 bases are TGTGCCAGCAGCGTCCCTCATCCCGGGACTAGCGAGCTAGCCAAAAACATT. This gives the protein CASSVPHPGTSELAKNI. In full, the CDR3 is CASSVPHPGTSELAKNIQYF.